The 8 T cell receptor beta chains below come from one sample, sequenced in a study of Ad26.COV2.S vaccination and SARS-CoV-2 variants. Only in-frame clones appear in the TCRdb table, and some are missing; sequencing was by immunoSEQ multiplex PCR. The sample contains about 350,000 clones, approximately 90% of which appear only once. This sample's treatment: around 19 received Ad26.COV2.S at low or high dose, single or two shots; several received placebo; per-sample allocation not given. Vaccine and placebo recipients were sampled on day 63 after the first injection. This specimen consisted of peripheral blood, obtained in a trial of Ad26.COV2.S vaccine versus placebo. All receptors come from a person aged 18-65 years who received the Ad26.COV2.S COVID-19 vaccine or a placebo.

The chain couples TRBV19 to TRBJ1-5; 7 nucleotides agree with TRBD1. The V gene end was trimmed by 9 bases and the J gene end by 9 bases; junction bases not matched to a gene: 14. Germline V gene sequence: CDR1 LNHDA, CDR2 SQIVND (reference sequence). The CDR3 contains 14 residues. The DNA for the CDR3 is TGTGCCAGCAGCCGAGGACAGGTGGAACTGCCCCAGCATTTT. As protein: CASSRGQVELPQHF.

The V gene is TRBV7-2, the J gene TRBJ1-2, with a tentative D call TRBD1 (6 bases). Germline V gives CDR1 SGHTA, CDR2 FQGNSA. V was shortened by 3 bases and J by 6 bases, with 17 bases between the two germline ends. There are 15 residues in the CDR3. The CDR3 spells CASSLTRTVPDGYTF. The CDR3 coding sequence is TGTGCCAGCAGCTTGACCAGGACAGTGCCCGATGGCTACACCTTC.

The CDR3 region is CASSSTAGNQPQHF. The CDR3 nucleotides are TGTGCCAGCAGCTCCACAGCCGGGAATCAGCCCCAGCATTTT. V gene TRBV7-9 combines with J gene TRBJ1-5; unclear D gene. Germline-derived CDR1 and CDR2 are SEHNR and FQNEAQ (reference sequence). CDR3 length equals 14 residues. Trimming took 4 bases from V and 4 from J, leaving 11 bases between them. Based on the CDR3 plus reference TRBV7-9 and TRBJ1-5, the full variable domain is DTGVSQNPRHKITKRGQNVTFRCDPISEHNRLYWYRQTLGQGPEFLTYFQNEAQLEKSRLLSDRFSAERPKGSFSTLEIQRTEQGDSAMYLCASSSTAGNQPQHFGDGTRLSIL.

The V call is TRBV19, the J call TRBJ2-1, with 8 bases lining up with TRBD2. CDR3 size: 15 residues. Germline assignment: CDR1 LNHDA and CDR2 SQIVND (reference sequence). J lost 4 bases, V lost 3 bases, and 5 bases had no gene match. CDR3 DNA: TGTGCCAGTAGTATTTCGGGGGGGGCTTACAATGAGCAGTTCTTC. Protein: CASSISGGAYNEQFF. The variable domain in full, with the rest retrieved from reference TRBV19 and TRBJ2-1, is DGGITQSPKYLFRKEGQNVTLSCEQNLNHDAMYWYRQDPGQGLRLIYYSQIVNDFQKGDIAEGYSVSREKKESFPLTVTSAQKNPTAFYLCASSISGGAYNEQFFGPGTRLTVL.

The V and J genes are TRBV19 and TRBJ2-1, with D perhaps matching TRBD2 (5 bases). V lost 6 bases to trimming and J lost 0 bases, with 12 bases between them. The CDR3 consists of 15 residues. Germline CDR1 and CDR2: LNHDA and SQIVND (reference sequence). CDR3 protein: CASSPDLSSYNEQFF. DNA of the CDR3: TGTGCCAGTAGCCCGGACTTAAGCTCCTACAATGAGCAGTTCTTC.

This rearrangement joins TRBV4-2 to TRBJ2-3; 11 nucleotides agree with TRBD1. The CDR3 runs to 17 residues. Germline values: CDR1 LGHNA, CDR2 YNFKEQ. J lost 1 base, V lost 4 bases, and 7 bases had no gene match. The CDR3 here is CASSRRAGQGGTDTQYF. CDR3 DNA sequence: TGTGCCAGCAGCCGCCGGGCGGGACAGGGGGGCACAGATACGCAGTATTTT.

The genes are TRBV7-2 and TRBJ1-1; a weak D match, TRBD1 (5 bases). V was pared by 5 bases and J by 5 bases, with 18 bases between. CDR1 SGHTA and CDR2 FQGNSA come from the germline V gene. This CDR3 has 15 amino acids. The CDR3 loop reads CASSTRRGVATEAFF. In DNA, the CDR3 is TGTGCCAGCAGCACCCGTCGGGGGGTAGCGACTGAAGCTTTCTTT.

V is TRBV10-3 and J is TRBJ2-3, with a tentative D call TRBD2 (6 bases). The CDR3 is 16 amino acids. Deletions cut 2 bases from V and 4 bases from J, with 16 bases between. The germline gives CDR1 ENHRY, CDR2 SYGVKD. CDR3 DNA: TGTGCCATCAGTGAGCCGACTAGAATCTCCTCAGATACGCAGTATTTT. Translated, it gives CAISEPTRISSDTQYF.